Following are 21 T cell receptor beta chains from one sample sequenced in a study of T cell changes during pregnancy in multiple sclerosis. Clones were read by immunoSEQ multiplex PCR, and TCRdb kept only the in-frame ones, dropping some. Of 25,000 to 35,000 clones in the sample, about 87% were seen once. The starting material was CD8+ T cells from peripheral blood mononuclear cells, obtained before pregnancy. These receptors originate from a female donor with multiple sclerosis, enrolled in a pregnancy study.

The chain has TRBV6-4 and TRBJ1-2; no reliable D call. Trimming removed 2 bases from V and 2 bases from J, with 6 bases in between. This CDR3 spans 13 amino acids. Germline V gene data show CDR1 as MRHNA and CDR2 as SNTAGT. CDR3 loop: CASSDSPNYGYTF. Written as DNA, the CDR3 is TGTGCCAGCAGTGACAGCCCGAACTATGGCTACACCTTC.

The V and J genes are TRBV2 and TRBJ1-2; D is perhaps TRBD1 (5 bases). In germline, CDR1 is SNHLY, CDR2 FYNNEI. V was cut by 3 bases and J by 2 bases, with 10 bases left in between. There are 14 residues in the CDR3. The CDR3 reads CASSDVTANYGYTF. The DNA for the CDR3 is TGTGCCAGCAGTGATGTGACAGCCAACTATGGCTACACCTTC.

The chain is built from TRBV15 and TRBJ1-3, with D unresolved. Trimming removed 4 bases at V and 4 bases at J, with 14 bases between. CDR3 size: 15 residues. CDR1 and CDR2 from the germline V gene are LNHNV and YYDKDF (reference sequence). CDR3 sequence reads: CATSNEAELGNTIYF. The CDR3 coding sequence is TGTGCCACCAGCAACGAGGCTGAGCTGGGAAACACCATATATTTT.

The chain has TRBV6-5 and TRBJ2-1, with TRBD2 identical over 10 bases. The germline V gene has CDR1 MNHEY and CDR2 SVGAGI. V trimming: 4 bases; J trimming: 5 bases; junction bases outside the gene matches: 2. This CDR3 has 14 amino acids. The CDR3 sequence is CASSWTSGNNEQFF. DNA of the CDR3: TGTGCCAGCAGTTGGACTAGCGGCAACAATGAGCAGTTCTTC.

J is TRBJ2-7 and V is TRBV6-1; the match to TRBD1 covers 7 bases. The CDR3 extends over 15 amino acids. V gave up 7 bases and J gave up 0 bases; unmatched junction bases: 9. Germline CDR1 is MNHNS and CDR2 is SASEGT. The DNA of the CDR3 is TGTGCCAGCAACCTGGTCCAGGGGGACTCCTACGAGCAGTACTTC. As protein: CASNLVQGDSYEQYF.

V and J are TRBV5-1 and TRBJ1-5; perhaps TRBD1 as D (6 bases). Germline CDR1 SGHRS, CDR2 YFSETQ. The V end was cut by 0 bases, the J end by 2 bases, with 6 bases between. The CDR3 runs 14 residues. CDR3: CASSLEGGNQPQHF. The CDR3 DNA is TGCGCCAGCAGCTTGGAGGGGGGCAATCAGCCCCAGCATTTT.

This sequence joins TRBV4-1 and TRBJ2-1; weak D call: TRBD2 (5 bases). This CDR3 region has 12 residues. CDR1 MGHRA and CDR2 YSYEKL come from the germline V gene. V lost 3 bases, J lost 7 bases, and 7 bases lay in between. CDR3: CASSQTGNEQFF. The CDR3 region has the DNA TGCGCCAGCAGCCAGACGGGAAATGAGCAGTTCTTC.

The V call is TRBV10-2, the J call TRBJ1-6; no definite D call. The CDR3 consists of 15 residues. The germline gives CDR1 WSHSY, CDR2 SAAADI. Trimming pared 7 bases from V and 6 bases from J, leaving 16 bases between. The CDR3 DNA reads TGCGCCAGCATGGTAGATACCGAAATTAATTCACCCCTCCACTTT. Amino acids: CASMVDTEINSPLHF.

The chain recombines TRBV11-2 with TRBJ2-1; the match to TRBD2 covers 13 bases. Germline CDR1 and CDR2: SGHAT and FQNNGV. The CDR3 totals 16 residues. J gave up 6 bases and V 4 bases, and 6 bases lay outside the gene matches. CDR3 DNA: TGTGCCAGCAGCTCCGGGACTAGCGGGGCCGGCAATGAGCAGTTCTTC. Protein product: CASSSGTSGAGNEQFF.

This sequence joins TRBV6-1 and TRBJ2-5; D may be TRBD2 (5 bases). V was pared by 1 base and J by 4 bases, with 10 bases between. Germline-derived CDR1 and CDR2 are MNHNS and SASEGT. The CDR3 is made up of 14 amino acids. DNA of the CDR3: TGTGCCAGCAGTGAAGTGAGGGTTCGAGAGACCCAGTACTTC. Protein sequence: CASSEVRVRETQYF.

Written as DNA, the CDR3 is TGTGCCAGCAGTGACTCGAGATCTAGCGGGGGGGAGGCAGATACGCAGTATTTT. Its protein is CASSDSRSSGGEADTQYF. This rearrangement joins TRBV6-4 to TRBJ2-3; TRBD2 matches 12 bases. CDR3 length: 18 residues. Germline V gene data show CDR1 as MRHNA and CDR2 as SNTAGT. Trimming took 0 bases from V and 4 from J; bases not matched to a gene: 8.

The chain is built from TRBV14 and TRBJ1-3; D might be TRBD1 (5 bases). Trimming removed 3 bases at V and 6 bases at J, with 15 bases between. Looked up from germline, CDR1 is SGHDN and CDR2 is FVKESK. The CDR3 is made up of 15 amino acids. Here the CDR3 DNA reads TGTGCCAGCAGCCAGCAGCAGGGAAATTCAAACACCATATATTTT. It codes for CASSQQQGNSNTIYF.

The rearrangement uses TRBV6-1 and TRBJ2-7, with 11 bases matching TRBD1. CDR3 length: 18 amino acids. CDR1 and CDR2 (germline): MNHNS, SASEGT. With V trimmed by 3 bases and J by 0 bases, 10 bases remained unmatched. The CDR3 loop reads CASSDLRTGGSFSYEQYF. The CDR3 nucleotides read TGTGCCAGCAGTGATTTAAGGACAGGGGGCTCCTTCTCCTACGAGCAGTACTTC.

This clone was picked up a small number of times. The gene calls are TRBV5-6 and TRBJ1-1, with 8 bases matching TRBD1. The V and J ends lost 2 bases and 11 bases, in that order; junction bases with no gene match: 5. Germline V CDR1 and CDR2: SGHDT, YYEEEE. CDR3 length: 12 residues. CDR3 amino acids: CASSFGGDRAFF. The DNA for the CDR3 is TGTGCCAGCAGCTTTGGGGGGGACAGGGCTTTCTTT.

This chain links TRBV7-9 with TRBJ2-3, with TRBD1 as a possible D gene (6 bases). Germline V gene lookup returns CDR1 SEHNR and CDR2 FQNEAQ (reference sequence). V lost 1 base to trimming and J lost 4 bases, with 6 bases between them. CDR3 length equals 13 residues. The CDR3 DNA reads TGTGCCAGCAGCTTAGGGACAGCAGATACGCAGTATTTT. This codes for CASSLGTADTQYF.

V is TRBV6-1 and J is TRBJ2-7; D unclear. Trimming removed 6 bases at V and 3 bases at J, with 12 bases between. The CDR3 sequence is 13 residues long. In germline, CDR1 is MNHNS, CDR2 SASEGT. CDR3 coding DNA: TGTGCCAGCAGGCCTCGCGGATTCTACGAGCAGTACTTC. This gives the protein CASRPRGFYEQYF.

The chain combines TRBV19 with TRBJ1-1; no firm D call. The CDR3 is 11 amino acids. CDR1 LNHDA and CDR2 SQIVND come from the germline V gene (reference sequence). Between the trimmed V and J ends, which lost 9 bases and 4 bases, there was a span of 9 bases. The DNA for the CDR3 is TGTGCCAGCCGGTCGGGCACTGAAGCTTTCTTT. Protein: CASRSGTEAFF. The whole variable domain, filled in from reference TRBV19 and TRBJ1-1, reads DGGITQSPKYLFRKEGQNVTLSCEQNLNHDAMYWYRQDPGQGLRLIYYSQIVNDFQKGDIAEGYSVSREKKESFPLTVTSAQKNPTAFYLCASRSGTEAFFGQGTRLTVV.

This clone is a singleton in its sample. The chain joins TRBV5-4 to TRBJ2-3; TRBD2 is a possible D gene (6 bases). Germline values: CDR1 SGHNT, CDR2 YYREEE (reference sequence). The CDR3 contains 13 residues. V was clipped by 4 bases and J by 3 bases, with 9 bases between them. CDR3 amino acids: CASSPGRTDTQYF. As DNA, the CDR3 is TGTGCCAGCAGCCCGGGGAGGACAGATACGCAGTATTTT.

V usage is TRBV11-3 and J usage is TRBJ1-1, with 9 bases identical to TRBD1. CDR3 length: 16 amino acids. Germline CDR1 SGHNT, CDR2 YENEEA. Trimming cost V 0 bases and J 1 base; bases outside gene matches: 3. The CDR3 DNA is TGTGCCAGCAGCTTAGATCCGGGACAGGGGAACACTGAAGCTTTCTTT. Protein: CASSLDPGQGNTEAFF.

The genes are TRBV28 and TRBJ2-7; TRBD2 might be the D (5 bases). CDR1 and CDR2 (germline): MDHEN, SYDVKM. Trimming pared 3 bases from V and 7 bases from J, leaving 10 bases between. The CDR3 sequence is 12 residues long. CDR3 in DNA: TGTGCCAGCAGTTTCGGGGTGGGGGAGCAGTACTTC. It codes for CASSFGVGEQYF.

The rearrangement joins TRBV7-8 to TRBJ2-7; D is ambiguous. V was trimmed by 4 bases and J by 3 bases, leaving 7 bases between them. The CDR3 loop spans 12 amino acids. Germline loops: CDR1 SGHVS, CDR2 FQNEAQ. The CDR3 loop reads CASSSAYYEQYF. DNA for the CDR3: TGTGCCAGCAGCTCCGCGTACTACGAGCAGTACTTC. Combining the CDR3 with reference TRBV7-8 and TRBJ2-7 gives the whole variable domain GAGVSQSPRYKVAKRGQDVALRCDPISGHVSLFWYQQALGQGPEFLTYFQNEAQLDKSGLPSDRFFAERPEGSVSTLKIQRTQQEDSAVYLCASSSAYYEQYFGPGTRLTVT.